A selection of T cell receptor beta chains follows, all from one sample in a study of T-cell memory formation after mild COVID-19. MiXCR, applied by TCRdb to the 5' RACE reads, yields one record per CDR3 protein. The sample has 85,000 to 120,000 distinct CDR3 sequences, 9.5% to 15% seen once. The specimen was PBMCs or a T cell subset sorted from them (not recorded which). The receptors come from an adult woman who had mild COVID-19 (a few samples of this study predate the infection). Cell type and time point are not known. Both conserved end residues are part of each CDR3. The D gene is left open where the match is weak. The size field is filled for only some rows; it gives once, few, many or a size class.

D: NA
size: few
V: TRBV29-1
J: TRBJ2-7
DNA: TGCAGCGTTGAAGGGGTAAGGGACTACGAGCAGTACTTC
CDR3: CSVEGVRDYEQYF

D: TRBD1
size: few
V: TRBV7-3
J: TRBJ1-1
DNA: TGTGCCAGCAGCCCCCAGGGGGGGAACACTGAAGCTTTCTTT
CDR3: CASSPQGGNTEAFF

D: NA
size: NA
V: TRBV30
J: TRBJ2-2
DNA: TGTGCCTGGACCCGAATCGCCGGGGAGCTGTTTTTT
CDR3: CAWTRIAGELFF

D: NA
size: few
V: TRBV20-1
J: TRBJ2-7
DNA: TGCAGTGCTAGAGCGGACACAAACTCCTACGAGCAGTACTTC
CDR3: CSARADTNSYEQYF

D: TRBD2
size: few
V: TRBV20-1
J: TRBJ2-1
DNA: TGCAGTGCACTAAGCGGGGATTACTCCTACAATGAGCAGTTCTTC
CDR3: CSALSGDYSYNEQFF

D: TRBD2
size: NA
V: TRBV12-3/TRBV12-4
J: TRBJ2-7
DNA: TGTGCCAGCAGCCCTAGACTAGCGGGAGGGCCAAACTACGAGCAGTACTTC
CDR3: CASSPRLAGGPNYEQYF

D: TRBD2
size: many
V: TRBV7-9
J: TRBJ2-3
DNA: TGTGCCAGCAGCTCCTTGACTAGCCTACGCACAGATACGCAGTATTTT
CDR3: CASSSLTSLRTDTQYF

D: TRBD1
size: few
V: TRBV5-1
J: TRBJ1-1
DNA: TGCGCCAGCAGCATAGGACAGGGAATGAACACTGAAGCTTTCTTT
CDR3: CASSIGQGMNTEAFF

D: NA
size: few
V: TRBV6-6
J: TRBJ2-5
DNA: TGTGCCAGCAGACCGGGAGCAGAGACCCAGTACTTC
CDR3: CASRPGAETQYF

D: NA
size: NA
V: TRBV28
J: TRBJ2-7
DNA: TGTGCCAGCAGTTTAGACAGGTCCTCCTCCTACGAGCAGTACTTC
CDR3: CASSLDRSSSYEQYF

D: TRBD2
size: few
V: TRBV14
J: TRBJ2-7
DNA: TGTGCCAGCAGCCAAGATTTGGCTAGCGGGCTGTCCTACGAGCAGTACTTC
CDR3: CASSQDLASGLSYEQYF

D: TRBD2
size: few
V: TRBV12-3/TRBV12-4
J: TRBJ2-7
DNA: TGTGCCAGCAGTTTAGGCGCGGGGGTCTACGAGCAGTACTTC
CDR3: CASSLGAGVYEQYF

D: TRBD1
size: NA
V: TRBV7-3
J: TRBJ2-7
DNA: TGTGCCAGCGGACAGGGGGCGAGTGAGCAGTACTTC
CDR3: CASGQGASEQYF

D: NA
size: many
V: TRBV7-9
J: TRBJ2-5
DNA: TGTGCCAGCAGCCCTAGAGATAGTCCCGAGACCCAGTACTTC
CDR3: CASSPRDSPETQYF

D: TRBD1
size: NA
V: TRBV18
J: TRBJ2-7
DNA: TGTGCCAGCTCACACCCCCGGGACAGGGGTTACGAGCAGTACTTC
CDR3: CASSHPRDRGYEQYF

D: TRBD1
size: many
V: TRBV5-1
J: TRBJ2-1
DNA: TGCGCCAGCAGCCCGGCTGGTACAGGGGACCACAATGAGCAGTTCTTC
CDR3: CASSPAGTGDHNEQFF

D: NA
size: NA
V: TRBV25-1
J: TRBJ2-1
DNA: TGTGCCAGCAGTGAAGGAACGGGACCCTACAATGAGCAGTTCTTC
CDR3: CASSEGTGPYNEQFF

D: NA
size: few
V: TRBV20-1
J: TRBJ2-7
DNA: TGCAGTGCTAGTCAACTAGGGGGGAGGGATTACGAGCAGTACTTC
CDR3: CSASQLGGRDYEQYF

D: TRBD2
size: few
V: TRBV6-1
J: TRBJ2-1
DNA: TGTGCCAGCAGTGACATAGCGGGTAGCTCCTACAATGAGCAGTTCTTC
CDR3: CASSDIAGSSYNEQFF

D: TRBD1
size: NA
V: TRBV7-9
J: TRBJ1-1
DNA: TGTGCCAGCAGTTACAGGGGCCCCGACACTGAAGCTTTCTTT
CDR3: CASSYRGPDTEAFF

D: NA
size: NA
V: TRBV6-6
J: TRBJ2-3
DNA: TGTGCCAGCAGCAACCTACTAGAGCCTCGTGGCACAGATACGCAGTATTTT
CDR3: CASSNLLEPRGTDTQYF

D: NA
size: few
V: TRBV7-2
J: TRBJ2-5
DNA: TGTGCCAGCAGCCCCCTTCGGGAGTGGGAGACCCAGTACTTC
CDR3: CASSPLREWETQYF

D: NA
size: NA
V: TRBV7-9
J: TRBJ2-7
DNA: TGTGCCAGCAGCTTAGCTTTTGGGGCGTCCTACGAGCAGTACTTC
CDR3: CASSLAFGASYEQYF

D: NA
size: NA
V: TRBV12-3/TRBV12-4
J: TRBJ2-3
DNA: TGTGCCAGTCAGACTAGTTCAGATACGCAGTATTTT
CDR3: CASQTSSDTQYF

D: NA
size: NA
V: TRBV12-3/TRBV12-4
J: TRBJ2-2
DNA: TGTGCTACTAGTTTAGGGCACTCGAACACCGGGGAGCTGTTTTTT
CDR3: CATSLGHSNTGELFF

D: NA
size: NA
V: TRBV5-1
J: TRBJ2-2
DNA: TGCGCCAGCAGCCCTGACAGGCCCACCGGGGAGCTGTTTTTT
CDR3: CASSPDRPTGELFF

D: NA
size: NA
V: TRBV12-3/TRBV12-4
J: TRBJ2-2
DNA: TGTGCCAGCAGCCCAATCGACAGGTTCGCGAACACCGGGGAGCTGTTTTTT
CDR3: CASSPIDRFANTGELFF

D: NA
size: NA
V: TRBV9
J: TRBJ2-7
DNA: TGTGCCAGCAGCGTAGACGGGAGAGGCAACGAGCAGTACTTC
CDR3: CASSVDGRGNEQYF

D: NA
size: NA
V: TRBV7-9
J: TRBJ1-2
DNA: TGTGCCAGCAGCTCACTCCTCGGGGGGGTCGGCTACACCTTC
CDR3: CASSSLLGGVGYTF

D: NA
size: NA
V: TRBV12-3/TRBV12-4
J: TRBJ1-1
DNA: TGTGCCAGCAGTTTAGCGTTACTTCCAGGTCGAGCTTTCTTT
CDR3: CASSLALLPGRAFF

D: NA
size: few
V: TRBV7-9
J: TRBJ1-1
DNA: TGTGCCAGCAGCTCATCTTATATCCGGTACAGGGAAGAGAACACTGAAGCTTTCTTT
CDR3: CASSSSYIRYREENTEAFF